This is a list of T cell receptor beta chains from one sample in a study of blood T cell repertoires in COVID-19. Assay: immunoSEQ multiplex PCR; the TCRdb copy retains only in-frame clones and omits some. The sample yields 150,000 to 200,000 clones, approximately 83% seen once. The source material was PBMCs or T cells enriched from blood (not recorded which). The receptors were gathered from a man between 65 and 85 years old who had been exposed to COVID-19. CDR3s include the opening cysteine and the closing phenylalanine or tryptophan. Fields, in order: clone size, D gene, V gene, J gene, CDR3 protein, CDR3 DNA. A D gene is named only where the DNA matches it firmly. Some rows have no size entry. The others give once, few or many, or a class for an expanded clone.

-	TRBD2	TRBV7-8	TRBJ2-5	CASSFYEGGPETQYF	TGTGCCAGCAGCTTCTATGAGGGAGGGCCGGAGACCCAGTACTTC
-	-	TRBV9	TRBJ1-2	CASSVVEGYGYTF	TGTGCCAGCAGCGTAGTTGAGGGTTATGGCTACACCTTC
-	-	TRBV5-4	TRBJ1-1	CASRGDSLNTEAFF	TGTGCCAGCAGGGGGGACTCTTTGAACACTGAAGCTTTCTTT
-	-	TRBV10-3	TRBJ2-5	CAIRDSQETQYF	TGTGCCATCAGGGACAGCCAAGAGACCCAGTACTTC
-	-	TRBV30	TRBJ2-3	CAWSMFVPDTQYF	TGTGCCTGGAGTATGTTCGTCCCAGATACGCAGTATTTT
many	TRBD1	TRBV28	TRBJ2-7	CASTGGVYEQYF	TGTGCCAGCACAGGGGGAGTCTACGAGCAGTACTTC
-	-	TRBV24-1	TRBJ1-6	CATSPNFVGSSYNSPLHF	TGTGCCACCAGTCCAAATTTTGTGGGGAGCTCCTATAATTCACCCCTCCACTTT
-	-	TRBV20-1	TRBJ2-2	CSAPGVGELFF	TGCAGTGCTCCAGGGGTCGGGGAGCTGTTTTTT
-	TRBD2	TRBV18	TRBJ2-7	CASSPGLAGDEQYF	TGTGCCAGCTCTCCTGGACTAGCGGGGGACGAGCAGTACTTC
-	TRBD2	TRBV4-3	TRBJ2-3	CASSLGLADTDTQYF	TGCGCCAGCAGCCTCGGACTAGCGGACACAGATACGCAGTATTTT
-	-	TRBV28	TRBJ1-2	CASSRLRGVYGYTF	TGTGCCAGCAGCCGCCTGCGGGGGGTTTATGGCTACACCTTC
-	-	TRBV27	TRBJ2-1	CASNPSQHLARSYNEQFF	TGTGCCAGCAATCCGTCACAACATCTAGCTCGCTCCTACAATGAGCAGTTCTTC
-	TRBD1	TRBV30	TRBJ1-4	CAWSKQGATNEKLFF	TGTGCCTGGAGTAAACAGGGGGCGACTAATGAAAAACTGTTTTTT
-	-	TRBV2	TRBJ2-3	CASRGGTVSTDTQYF	TGTGCCAGCAGGGGCGGGACAGTTAGCACAGATACGCAGTATTTT
-	-	TRBV19	TRBJ1-1	CASSRAGDQRVAFF	TGTGCCAGTAGTAGAGCAGGGGATCAAAGAGTAGCTTTCTTT
-	TRBD2	TRBV18	TRBJ2-3	CASSPKVAGGTDTQYF	TGTGCCAGCTCACCAAAGGTAGCGGGGGGCACAGATACGCAGTATTTT
-	-	TRBV5-4	TRBJ1-3	CASTFGGGGPSGNTIYF	TGTGCCAGCACCTTTGGTGGGGGCGGCCCCTCTGGAAACACCATATATTTT
few	TRBD1	TRBV6-6	TRBJ1-2	CASSPTGDYGYTF	TGTGCCAGCAGTCCCACAGGGGACTATGGCTACACCTTC
-	TRBD1	TRBV6-2/TRBV6-3	TRBJ1-1	CASSSLLDRGGSTEAFF	TGTGCCAGCAGTTCCCTACTGGACAGGGGTGGAAGCACTGAAGCTTTCTTT
-	TRBD1	TRBV6-5	TRBJ1-2	CASRTDRVGGYTF	TGTGCCAGCAGGACGGACAGGGTGGGAGGCTACACCTTC
hyperexpanded	TRBD2	TRBV28	TRBJ2-7	CASSIPGLAAYEQYF	TGTGCCAGCAGCATACCGGGACTAGCGGCCTACGAGCAGTACTTC
-	-	TRBV6-2/TRBV6-3	TRBJ2-3	CASSYSRGIGDTQYF	TGTGCCAGCAGTTACTCGAGAGGTATCGGAGATACGCAGTATTTT
-	-	TRBV5-5	TRBJ1-2	CASTGGLRYGYTF	TGTGCCTCTACGGGGGGGCTTCGCTATGGCTACACCTTC
few	-	TRBV19	TRBJ1-2	CASRGQNYGYTF	TGTGCCAGTAGAGGACAGAACTATGGCTACACCTTC
-	-	TRBV19	TRBJ2-3	CATRVASTDTQYF	TGTGCCACCCGGGTGGCTAGCACAGATACGCAGTATTTT
-	-	TRBV28	TRBJ1-1	CASSFSSFNTEAFF	TGTGCCAGCAGTTTTAGCTCTTTTAACACTGAAGCTTTCTTT
-	-	TRBV5-1	TRBJ1-6	CASSLDRGTNSPLHF	TGCGCCAGCAGCTTGGACCGTGGCACAAATTCACCCCTCCACTTT
-	-	TRBV7-2	TRBJ1-1	CASSWRGEGEAFF	TGTGCCAGCAGCTGGCGTGGGGAGGGTGAAGCTTTCTTT
-	TRBD1	TRBV3-1/TRBV3-2	TRBJ1-3	CASSRQGVRGNTIYF	TGTGCCAGCAGCCGACAGGGGGTGAGAGGAAACACCATATATTTT
-	-	TRBV7-9	TRBJ2-7	CASSFPQGIAGYEQYF	TGTGCCAGCAGCTTCCCACAGGGTATCGCCGGCTACGAGCAGTACTTC
-	TRBD1	TRBV5-4	TRBJ2-2	CASSTGGAQTNTGELFF	TGTGCCAGCAGTACAGGGGGCGCCCAAACGAACACCGGGGAGCTGTTTTTT
once	-	TRBV28	TRBJ2-5	CASSLQGLETQYF	TGTGCCAGCAGTTTACAGGGTTTGGAGACCCAGTACTTC
-	TRBD2	TRBV12-5	TRBJ2-2	CASAWGGVGELFF	TGTGCTAGTGCCTGGGGGGGGGTCGGGGAGCTGTTTTTT
few	-	TRBV6-5	TRBJ1-3	CASREGGRPGNTIYF	TGTGCCAGCAGGGAGGGCGGACGACCTGGAAACACCATATATTTT
-	-	TRBV19	TRBJ1-4	CASSPRVRNEKLFF	TGTGCCAGTAGTCCCAGGGTTCGGAATGAAAAACTGTTTTTT
-	TRBD2	TRBV5-5	TRBJ2-3	CASSLVPGGSTDTQYF	TGTGCCAGCAGCTTGGTGCCGGGAGGGAGCACAGATACGCAGTATTTT
-	TRBD1	TRBV28	TRBJ2-7	CASTSGQGVHEQYF	TGTGCCAGCACCTCGGGACAGGGGGTCCACGAGCAGTACTTC
-	TRBD1	TRBV30	TRBJ2-5	CAWLHRNRGGETQYF	TGTGCCTGGCTCCACCGTAACAGGGGTGGGGAGACCCAGTACTTC
-	-	TRBV11-2	TRBJ1-1	CASSLVANTEAFF	TGTGCCAGCAGCTTGGTGGCGAACACTGAAGCTTTCTTT
few	-	TRBV9	TRBJ2-7	CASSVSGHTYEQYF	TGTGCCAGCAGCGTGTCGGGACACACCTACGAGCAGTACTTC
-	-	TRBV28	TRBJ2-5	CASSSPGTLTETQYF	TGTGCCAGCAGTTCCCCAGGTACTTTGACAGAGACCCAGTACTTC
-	-	TRBV4-3	TRBJ1-2	CASSQDAANTAHGYTF	TGCGCCAGCAGCCAAGATGCGGCGAATACGGCCCATGGCTACACCTTC
few	-	TRBV5-4	TRBJ2-3	CASSFDGRGTDTQYF	TGTGCCAGCAGCTTCGACGGGAGAGGCACAGATACGCAGTATTTT
-	-	TRBV5-4	TRBJ1-4	CASSQDRINEKLFF	TGTGCCAGCAGCCAAGACAGGATTAATGAAAAACTGTTTTTT
-	-	TRBV9	TRBJ2-3	CASSVATLTFSSTDTQYF	TGTGCCAGCAGCGTAGCTACGTTGACATTTTCTAGCACAGATACGCAGTATTTT
-	-	TRBV30	TRBJ2-3	CAWNGNYRTDTQYF	TGTGCCTGGAATGGCAACTACCGCACAGATACGCAGTATTTT
-	TRBD1	TRBV4-3	TRBJ2-7	CASSHAGTGTYKQYF	TGCGCCAGCAGCCATGCCGGGACAGGGACCTACAAGCAGTACTTC
-	TRBD1	TRBV7-3	TRBJ1-3	CASSSGTAGNTIYF	TGTGCCAGCAGCTCCGGGACAGCTGGAAACACCATATATTTT
-	-	TRBV21-1	TRBJ1-2	CASSKVGPGGTGDSHYGYTF	TGTGCCAGCAGCAAAGTAGGCCCCGGTGGGACAGGTGATTCCCACTATGGCTACACCTTC